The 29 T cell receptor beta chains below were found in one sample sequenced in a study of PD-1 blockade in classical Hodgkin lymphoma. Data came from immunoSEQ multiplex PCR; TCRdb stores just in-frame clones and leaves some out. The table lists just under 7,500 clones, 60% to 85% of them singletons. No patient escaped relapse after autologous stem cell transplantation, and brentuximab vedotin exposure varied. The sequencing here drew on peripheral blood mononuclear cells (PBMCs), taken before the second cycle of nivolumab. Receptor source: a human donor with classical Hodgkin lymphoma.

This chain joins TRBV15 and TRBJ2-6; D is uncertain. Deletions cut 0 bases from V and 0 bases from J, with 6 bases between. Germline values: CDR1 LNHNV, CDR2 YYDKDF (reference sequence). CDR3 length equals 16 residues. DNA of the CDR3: TGTGCCACCAGCAGAGATTCCGGCTCTGGGGCCAACGTCCTGACTTTC. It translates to CATSRDSGSGANVLTF.

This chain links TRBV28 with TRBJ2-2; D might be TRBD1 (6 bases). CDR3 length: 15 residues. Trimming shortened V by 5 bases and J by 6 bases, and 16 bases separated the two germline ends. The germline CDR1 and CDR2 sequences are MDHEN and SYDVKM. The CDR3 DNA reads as TGTGCCAGCAGTGTTTTTCTAGGGGGTGCCGGGGAGCTGTTTTTT. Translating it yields CASSVFLGGAGELFF.

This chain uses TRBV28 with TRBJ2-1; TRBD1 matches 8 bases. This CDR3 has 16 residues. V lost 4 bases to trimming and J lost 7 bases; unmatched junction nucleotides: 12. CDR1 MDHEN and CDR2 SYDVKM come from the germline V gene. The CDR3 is CASSSGGAGGLNEQFF. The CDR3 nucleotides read TGTGCCAGCAGTTCCGGAGGGGCAGGGGGCTTAAATGAGCAGTTCTTC.

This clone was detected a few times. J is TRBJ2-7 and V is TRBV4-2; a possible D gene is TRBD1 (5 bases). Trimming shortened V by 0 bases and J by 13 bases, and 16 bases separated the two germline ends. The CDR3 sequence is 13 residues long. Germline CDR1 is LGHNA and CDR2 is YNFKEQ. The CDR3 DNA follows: TGTGCCAGCAGCCAAGATGCGGCAGGGCTCATATACTTC. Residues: CASSQDAAGLIYF.

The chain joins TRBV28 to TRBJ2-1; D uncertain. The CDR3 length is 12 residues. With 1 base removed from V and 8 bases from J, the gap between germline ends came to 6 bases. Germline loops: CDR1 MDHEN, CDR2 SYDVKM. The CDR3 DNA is TGTGCCAGCAGTTTATTTCCCGATGAGCAGTTCTTC. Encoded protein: CASSLFPDEQFF.

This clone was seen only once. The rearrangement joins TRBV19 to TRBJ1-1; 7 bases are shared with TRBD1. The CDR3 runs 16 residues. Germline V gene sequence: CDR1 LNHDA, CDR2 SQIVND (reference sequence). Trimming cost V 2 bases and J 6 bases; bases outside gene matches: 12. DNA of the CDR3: TGTGCCAGTAGTATATCGTTGGACAGGTTTTGGGCTGAAGCTTTCTTT. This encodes CASSISLDRFWAEAFF.

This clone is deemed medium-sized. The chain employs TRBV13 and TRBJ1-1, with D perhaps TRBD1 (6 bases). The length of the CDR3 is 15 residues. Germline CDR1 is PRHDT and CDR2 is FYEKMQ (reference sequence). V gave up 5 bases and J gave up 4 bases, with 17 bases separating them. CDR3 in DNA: TGTGCCAGCAGCCTCCAACAGGGTCGGGTCACTGAAGCTTTCTTT. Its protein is CASSLQQGRVTEAFF.

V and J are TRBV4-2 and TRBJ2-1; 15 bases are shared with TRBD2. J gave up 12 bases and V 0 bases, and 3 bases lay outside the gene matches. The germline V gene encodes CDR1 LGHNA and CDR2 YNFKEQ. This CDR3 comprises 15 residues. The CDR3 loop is CASSQDLGLAGGQFF. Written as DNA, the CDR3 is TGTGCCAGCAGCCAAGATCTGGGACTAGCGGGGGGGCAGTTCTTC.

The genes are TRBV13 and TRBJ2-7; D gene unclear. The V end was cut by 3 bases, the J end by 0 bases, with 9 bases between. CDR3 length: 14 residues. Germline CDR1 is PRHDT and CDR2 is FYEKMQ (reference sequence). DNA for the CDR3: TGTGCCAGCAGCTTGGACGGAACCTCCTACGAGCAGTACTTC. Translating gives CASSLDGTSYEQYF.

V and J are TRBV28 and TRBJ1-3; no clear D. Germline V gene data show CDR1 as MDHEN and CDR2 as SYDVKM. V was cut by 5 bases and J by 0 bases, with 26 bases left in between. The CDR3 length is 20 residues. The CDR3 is CASSPAGILTPTISGNTIYF. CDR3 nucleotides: TGTGCCAGCAGTCCAGCTGGGATACTAACTCCCACTATCTCTGGAAACACCATATATTTT.

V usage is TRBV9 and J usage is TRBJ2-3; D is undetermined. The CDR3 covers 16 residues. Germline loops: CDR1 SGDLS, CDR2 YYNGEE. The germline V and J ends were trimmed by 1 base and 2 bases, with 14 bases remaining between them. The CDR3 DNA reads TGTGCCAGCAGCGTAAAAGACTCCGCCCTCACAGATACGCAGTATTTT. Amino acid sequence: CASSVKDSALTDTQYF.

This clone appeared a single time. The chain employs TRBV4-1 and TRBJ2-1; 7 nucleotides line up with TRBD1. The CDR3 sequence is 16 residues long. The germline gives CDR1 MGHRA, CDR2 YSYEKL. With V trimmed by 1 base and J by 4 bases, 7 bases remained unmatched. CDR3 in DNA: TGCGCCAGCAGCCAAGCTTCCGGGACAGTTTACAATGAGCAGTTCTTC. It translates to CASSQASGTVYNEQFF.

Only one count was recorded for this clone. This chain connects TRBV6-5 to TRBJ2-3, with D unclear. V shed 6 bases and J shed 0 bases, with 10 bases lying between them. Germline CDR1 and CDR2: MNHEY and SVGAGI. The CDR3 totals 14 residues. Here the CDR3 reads CASSRVASTDTQYF. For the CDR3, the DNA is TGTGCCAGCAGCCGGGTCGCAAGCACAGATACGCAGTATTTT.

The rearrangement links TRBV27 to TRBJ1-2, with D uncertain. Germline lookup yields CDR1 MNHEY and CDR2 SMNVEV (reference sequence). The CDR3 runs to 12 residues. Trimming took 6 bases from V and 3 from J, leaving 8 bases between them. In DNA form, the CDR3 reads TGTGCCAGCAGAAAATTTGACTATGGCTACACCTTC. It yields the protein CASRKFDYGYTF.

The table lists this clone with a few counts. For the CDR3, the DNA is TGTGCCAGCAGCCCGTCGGGACAGTATAATTCACCCCTCCACTTT. This encodes CASSPSGQYNSPLHF. The V call is TRBV7-2, the J call TRBJ1-6; 7 nucleotides agree with TRBD1. The CDR3 loop spans 15 amino acids. Unmatched junction bases numbered 5, after V lost 5 bases and J lost 4 bases. Germline values: CDR1 SGHTA, CDR2 FQGNSA.

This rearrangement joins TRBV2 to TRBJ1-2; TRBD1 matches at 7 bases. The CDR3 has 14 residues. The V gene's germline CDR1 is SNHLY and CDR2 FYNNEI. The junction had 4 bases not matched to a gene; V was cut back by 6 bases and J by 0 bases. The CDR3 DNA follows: TGTGCCAGCAGGGGGGACAGCACTAACTATGGCTACACCTTC. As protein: CASRGDSTNYGYTF.

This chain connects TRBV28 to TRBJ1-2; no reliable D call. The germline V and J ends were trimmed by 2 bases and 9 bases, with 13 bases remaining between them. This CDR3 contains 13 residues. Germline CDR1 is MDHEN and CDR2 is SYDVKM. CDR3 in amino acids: CASSLGRLSSYTF. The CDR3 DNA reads TGTGCCAGCAGTTTAGGCAGGCTCAGTAGCTACACCTTC.

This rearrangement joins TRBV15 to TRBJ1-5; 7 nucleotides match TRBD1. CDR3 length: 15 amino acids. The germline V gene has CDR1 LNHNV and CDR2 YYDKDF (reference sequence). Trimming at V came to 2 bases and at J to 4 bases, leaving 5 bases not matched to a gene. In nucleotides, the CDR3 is TGTGCCACCAGCAGACCAGGGACAGCTAATCAGCCCCAGCATTTT. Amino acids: CATSRPGTANQPQHF.

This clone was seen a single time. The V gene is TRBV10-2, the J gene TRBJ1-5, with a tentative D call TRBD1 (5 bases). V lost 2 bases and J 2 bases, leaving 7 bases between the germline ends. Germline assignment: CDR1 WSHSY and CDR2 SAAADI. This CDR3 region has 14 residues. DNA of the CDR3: TGCGCCAGCAGTGAGACGGGGGGCAATCAGCCCCAGCATTTT. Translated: CASSETGGNQPQHF.

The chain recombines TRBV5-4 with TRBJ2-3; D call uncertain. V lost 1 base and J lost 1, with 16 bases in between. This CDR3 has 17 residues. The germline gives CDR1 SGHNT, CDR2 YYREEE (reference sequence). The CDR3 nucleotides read TGTGCCAGCAGCTTGAAGAGTACTTTCCCCGGCACAGATACGCAGTATTTT. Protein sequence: CASSLKSTFPGTDTQYF.

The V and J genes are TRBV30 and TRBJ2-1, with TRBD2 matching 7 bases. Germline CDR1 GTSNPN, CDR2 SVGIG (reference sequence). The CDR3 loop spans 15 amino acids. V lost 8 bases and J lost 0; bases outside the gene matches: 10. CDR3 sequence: CARSLGGSSYNEQFF. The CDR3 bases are TGTGCCCGCAGTCTCGGGGGGAGCTCCTACAATGAGCAGTTCTTC.

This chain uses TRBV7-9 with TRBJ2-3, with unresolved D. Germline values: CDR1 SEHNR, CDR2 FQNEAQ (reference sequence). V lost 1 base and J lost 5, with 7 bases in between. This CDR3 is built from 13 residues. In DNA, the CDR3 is TGTGCCAGCAGCTTAGAGCGTGTAGATACGCAGTATTTT. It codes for CASSLERVDTQYF.

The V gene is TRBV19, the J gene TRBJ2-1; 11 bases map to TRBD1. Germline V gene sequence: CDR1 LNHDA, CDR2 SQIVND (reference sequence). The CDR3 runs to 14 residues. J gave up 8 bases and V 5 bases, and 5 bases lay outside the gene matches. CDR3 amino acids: CASSWGQGEYEQFF. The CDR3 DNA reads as TGTGCCAGTAGTTGGGGACAGGGGGAGTATGAGCAGTTCTTC.

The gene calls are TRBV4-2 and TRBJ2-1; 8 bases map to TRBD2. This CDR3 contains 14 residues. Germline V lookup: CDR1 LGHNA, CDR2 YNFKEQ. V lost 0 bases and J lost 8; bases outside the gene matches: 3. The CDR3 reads CASSQEGLGDEQFF. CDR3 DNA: TGTGCCAGCAGCCAAGAGGGACTAGGTGATGAGCAGTTCTTC.

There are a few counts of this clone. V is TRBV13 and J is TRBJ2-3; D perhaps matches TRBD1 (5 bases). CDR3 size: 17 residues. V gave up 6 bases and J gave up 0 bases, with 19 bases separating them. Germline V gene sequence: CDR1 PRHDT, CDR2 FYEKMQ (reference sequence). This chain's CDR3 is CASRSNRLNPSTDTQYF. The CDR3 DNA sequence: TGTGCCAGCAGATCAAACAGGCTAAATCCTAGCACAGATACGCAGTATTTT.

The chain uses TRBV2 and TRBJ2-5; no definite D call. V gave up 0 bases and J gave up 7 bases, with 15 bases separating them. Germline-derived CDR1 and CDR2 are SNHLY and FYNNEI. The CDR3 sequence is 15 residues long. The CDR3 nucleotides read TGTGCCAGCAGTGAAGCTTGGACGGGCTGGGTGACCCAGTACTTC. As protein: CASSEAWTGWVTQYF.

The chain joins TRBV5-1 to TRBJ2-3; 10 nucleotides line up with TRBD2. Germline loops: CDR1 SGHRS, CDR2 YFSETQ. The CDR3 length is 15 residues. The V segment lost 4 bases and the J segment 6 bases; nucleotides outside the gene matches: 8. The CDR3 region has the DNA TGCGCCAGCAGCAATTCTAGCGGGGGACTGGATACGCAGTATTTT. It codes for CASSNSSGGLDTQYF.

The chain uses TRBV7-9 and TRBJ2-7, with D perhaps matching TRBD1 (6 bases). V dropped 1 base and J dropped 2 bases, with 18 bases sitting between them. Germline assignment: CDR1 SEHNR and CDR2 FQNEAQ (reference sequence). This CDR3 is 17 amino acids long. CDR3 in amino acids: CASSLDGQGLRTYEQYF. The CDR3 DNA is TGTGCCAGCAGCTTAGACGGGCAGGGGCTGAGAACCTACGAGCAGTACTTC.

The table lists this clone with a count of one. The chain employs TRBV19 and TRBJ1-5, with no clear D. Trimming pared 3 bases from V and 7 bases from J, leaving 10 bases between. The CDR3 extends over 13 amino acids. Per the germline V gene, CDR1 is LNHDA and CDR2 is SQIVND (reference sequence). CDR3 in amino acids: CASSMSMRQPQHF. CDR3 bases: TGTGCCAGTAGTATGAGTATGAGGCAGCCCCAGCATTTT.